These 7 T cell receptor beta chains originate from one sample sequenced in a study of response to subunit inactivated influenza vaccine. MiXCR was run by TCRdb on the RT-PCR reads, yielding one entry per CDR3 protein. Of some 500,000 distinct CDR3 sequences in the sample, 10% to 15% were seen once. The material was PBMCs from blood, obtained 40 to 50 days after vaccination. These receptors originate from a man in his fifties or sixties who received an inactivated influenza vaccine.

The V call is TRBV11-2, the J call TRBJ2-2; no reliable D call. CDR1 and CDR2 (germline): SGHAT, FQNNGV. The CDR3 totals 14 residues. V gave up 6 bases and J gave up 0 bases, with 8 bases separating them. The CDR3 region is CASRHNTNTGELFF. The CDR3 coding sequence is TGTGCCAGCAGGCACAATACGAACACCGGGGAGCTGTTTTTT.

This clonotype was seen a few times. The V gene is TRBV5-1, the J gene TRBJ2-7, with D unclear. V gave up 2 bases and J gave up 2 bases, with 14 bases separating them. Germline CDR1 and CDR2: SGHRS and YFSETQ. The CDR3 consists of 15 residues. CDR3 sequence reads: CASSLVWTDTYEQYF. CDR3 in DNA: TGCGCCAGCAGCTTAGTCTGGACGGATACCTACGAGCAGTACTTC.

This clonotype was seen ten or more times. This sequence joins TRBV20-1 and TRBJ2-1, with unresolved D. Germline V gives CDR1 DFQATT, CDR2 SNEGSKA (reference sequence). Between the trimmed V and J ends, which lost 3 bases and 6 bases, there was a span of 6 bases. The CDR3 contains 11 residues. CDR3 in DNA: TGCAGTGCTAGGCGACTCAATGAGCAGTTCTTC. This sequence encodes CSARRLNEQFF.

CDR3 sequence: CASSYSSGGWMKGYTF. The CDR3, as DNA: TGTGCCAGCAGTTACTCGAGCGGGGGCTGGATGAAAGGCTACACCTTC. The chain couples TRBV6-5 to TRBJ1-2; maybe TRBD1 (6 bases). With 0 bases removed from V and 8 bases from J, the gap between germline ends came to 19 bases. CDR1 is MNHEY and CDR2 is SVGAGI in the germline V gene. This CDR3 comprises 16 residues.

The gene calls are TRBV10-3 and TRBJ2-1; D remains ambiguous. Trimming left V 0 bases short and J 10 bases short, with 7 bases between. The germline V gene has CDR1 ENHRY and CDR2 SYGVKD. This CDR3 is built from 12 residues. The CDR3 reads CAISESTLEQFF. DNA for the CDR3: TGTGCCATCAGTGAGTCGACACTCGAGCAGTTCTTC.

V gene TRBV12-3 or TRBV12-4 combines with J gene TRBJ2-7; D is perhaps TRBD1 (6 bases). CDR3 size: 14 residues. V gave up 6 bases and J gave up 3 bases, with 15 bases separating them. CDR3 in DNA: TGTGCCAGCAGCCGCCACAGGGTCGACTACGAGCAGTACTTC. It specifies CASSRHRVDYEQYF.

This clonotype was found many times. The CDR3 spells CASSWGVSNQPQHF. CDR3 nucleotides: TGTGCCAGCAGCTGGGGGGTCAGCAATCAGCCCCAGCATTTT. The chain employs TRBV7-8 and TRBJ1-5, with D maybe TRBD1 (5 bases). CDR1 and CDR2 from the germline V gene are SGHVS and FQNEAQ. The V gene lost 4 bases and the J gene lost 1 base, with 8 bases spanning the gap. The length of the CDR3 is 14 residues.